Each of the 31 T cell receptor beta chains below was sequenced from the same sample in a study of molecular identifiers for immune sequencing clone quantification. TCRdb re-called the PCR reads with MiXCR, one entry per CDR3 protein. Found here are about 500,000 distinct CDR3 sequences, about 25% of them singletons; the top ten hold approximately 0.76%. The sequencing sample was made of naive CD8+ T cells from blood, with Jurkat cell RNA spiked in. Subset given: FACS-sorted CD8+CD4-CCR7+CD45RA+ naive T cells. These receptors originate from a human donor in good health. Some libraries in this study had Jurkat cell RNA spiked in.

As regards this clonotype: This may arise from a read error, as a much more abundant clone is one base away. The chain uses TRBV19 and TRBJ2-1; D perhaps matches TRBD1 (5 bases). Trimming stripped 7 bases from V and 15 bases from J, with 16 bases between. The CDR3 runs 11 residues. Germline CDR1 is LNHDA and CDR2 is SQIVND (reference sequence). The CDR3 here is CASTLDTFTFF. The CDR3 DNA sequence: TGTGCCAGTACCCTGGACACCTTCACGTTCTTC.

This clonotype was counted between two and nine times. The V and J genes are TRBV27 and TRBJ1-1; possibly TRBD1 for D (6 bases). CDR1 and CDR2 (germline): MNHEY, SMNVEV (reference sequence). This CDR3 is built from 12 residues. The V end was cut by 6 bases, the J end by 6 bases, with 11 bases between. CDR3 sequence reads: CASSTGSAEAFF. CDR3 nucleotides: TGTGCCAGCAGCACAGGGAGCGCTGAAGCTTTCTTT.

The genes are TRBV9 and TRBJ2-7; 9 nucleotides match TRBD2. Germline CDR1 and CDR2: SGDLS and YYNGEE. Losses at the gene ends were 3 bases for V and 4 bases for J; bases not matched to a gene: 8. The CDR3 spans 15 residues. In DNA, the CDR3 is TGTGCCAGCAGCGGTCCGACTAGCGGAGTTTACGAGCAGTACTTC. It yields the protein CASSGPTSGVYEQYF.

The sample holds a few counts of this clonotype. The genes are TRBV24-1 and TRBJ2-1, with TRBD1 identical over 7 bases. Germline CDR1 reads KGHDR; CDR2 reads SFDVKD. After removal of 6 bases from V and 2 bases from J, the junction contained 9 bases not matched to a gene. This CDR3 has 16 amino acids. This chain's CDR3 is CATSLGRDRTYNEQFF. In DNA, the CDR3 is TGTGCCACCAGTCTGGGTAGGGACAGAACCTACAATGAGCAGTTCTTC.

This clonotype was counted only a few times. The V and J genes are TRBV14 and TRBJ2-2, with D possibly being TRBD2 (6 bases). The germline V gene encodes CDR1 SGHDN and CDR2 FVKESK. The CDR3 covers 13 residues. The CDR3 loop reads CASGGLNTGELFF. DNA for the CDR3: TGTGCTAGCGGAGGGCTAAACACCGGGGAGCTGTTTTTT.

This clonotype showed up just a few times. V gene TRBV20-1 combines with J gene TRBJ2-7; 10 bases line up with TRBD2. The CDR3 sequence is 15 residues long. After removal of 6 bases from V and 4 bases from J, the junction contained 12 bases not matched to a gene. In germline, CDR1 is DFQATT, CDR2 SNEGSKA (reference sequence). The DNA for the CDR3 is TGCAGTGCCACCCCGGCAGCGGGAGGGAATTACGAGCAGTACTTC. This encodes CSATPAAGGNYEQYF.

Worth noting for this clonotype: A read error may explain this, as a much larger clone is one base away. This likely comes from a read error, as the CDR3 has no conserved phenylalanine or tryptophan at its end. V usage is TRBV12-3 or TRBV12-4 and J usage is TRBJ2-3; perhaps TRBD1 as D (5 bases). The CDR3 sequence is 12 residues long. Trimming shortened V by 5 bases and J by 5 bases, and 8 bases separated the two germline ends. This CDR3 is CASSTQGDTQYL. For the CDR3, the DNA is TGTGCCAGCAGTACCCAGGGAGATACGCAGTATCTT.

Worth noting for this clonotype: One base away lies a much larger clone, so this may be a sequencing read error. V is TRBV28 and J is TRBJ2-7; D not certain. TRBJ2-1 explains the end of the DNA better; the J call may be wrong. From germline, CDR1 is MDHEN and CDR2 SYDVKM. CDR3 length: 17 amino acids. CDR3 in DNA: TGTGCCCGCGGATCGATAACCCTAAAAATCTCCTACAATGAGCAGTTCTTC. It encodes CARGSITLKISYNEQFF.

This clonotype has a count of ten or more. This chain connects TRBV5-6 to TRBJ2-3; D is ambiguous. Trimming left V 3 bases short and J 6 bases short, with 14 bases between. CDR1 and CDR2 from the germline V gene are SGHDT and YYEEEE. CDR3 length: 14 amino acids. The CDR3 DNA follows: TGTGCCAGCAGCTCTATCATTGCTCAGGATACGCAGTATTTT. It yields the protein CASSSIIAQDTQYF. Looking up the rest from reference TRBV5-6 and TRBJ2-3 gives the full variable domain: DAGVTQSPTHLIKTRGQQVTLRCSPKSGHDTVSWYQQALGQGPQFIFQYYEEEERQRGNFPDRFSGHQFPNYSSELNVNALLLGDSALYLCASSSIIAQDTQYFGPGTRLTVL.

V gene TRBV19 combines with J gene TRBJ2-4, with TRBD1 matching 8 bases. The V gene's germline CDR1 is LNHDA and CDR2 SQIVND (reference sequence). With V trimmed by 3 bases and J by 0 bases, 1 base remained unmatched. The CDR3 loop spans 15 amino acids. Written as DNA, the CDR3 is TGTGCCAGTAGTATCGACAGGGGAGCCAAAAACATTCAGTACTTC. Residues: CASSIDRGAKNIQYF.

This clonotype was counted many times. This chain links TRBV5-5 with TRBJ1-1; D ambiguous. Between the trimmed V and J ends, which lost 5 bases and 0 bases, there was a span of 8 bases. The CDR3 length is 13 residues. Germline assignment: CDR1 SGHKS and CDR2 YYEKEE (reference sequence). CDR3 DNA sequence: TGTGCCAGCAGGAGCTATCTGAACACTGAAGCTTTCTTT. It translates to CASRSYLNTEAFF. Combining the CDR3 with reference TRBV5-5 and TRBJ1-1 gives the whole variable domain DAGVTQSPTHLIKTRGQQVTLRCSPISGHKSVSWYQQVLGQGPQFIFQYYEKEERGRGNFPDRFSARQFPNYSSELNVNALLLGDSALYLCASRSYLNTEAFFGQGTRLTVV.

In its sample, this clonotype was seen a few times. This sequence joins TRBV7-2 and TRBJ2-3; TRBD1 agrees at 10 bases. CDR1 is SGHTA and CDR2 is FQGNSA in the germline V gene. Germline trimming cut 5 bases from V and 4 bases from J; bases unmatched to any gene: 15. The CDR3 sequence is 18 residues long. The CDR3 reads CASSIPTGGLVLADTQYF. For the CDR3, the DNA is TGTGCCAGCAGCATCCCGACAGGGGGCTTGGTCTTGGCAGATACGCAGTATTTT.

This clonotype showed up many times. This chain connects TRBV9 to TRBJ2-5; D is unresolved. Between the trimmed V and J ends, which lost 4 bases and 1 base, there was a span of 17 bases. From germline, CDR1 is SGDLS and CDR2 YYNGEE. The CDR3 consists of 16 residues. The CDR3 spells CASSPPLGWAQETQYF. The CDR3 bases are TGTGCCAGCAGCCCGCCCCTGGGGTGGGCCCAAGAGACCCAGTACTTC. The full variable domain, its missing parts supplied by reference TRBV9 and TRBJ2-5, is DSGVTQTPKHLITATGQRVTLRCSPRSGDLSVYWYQQSLDQGLQFLIQYYNGEERAKGNILERFSAQQFPDLHSELNLSSLELGDSALYFCASSPPLGWAQETQYFGPGTRLLVL.

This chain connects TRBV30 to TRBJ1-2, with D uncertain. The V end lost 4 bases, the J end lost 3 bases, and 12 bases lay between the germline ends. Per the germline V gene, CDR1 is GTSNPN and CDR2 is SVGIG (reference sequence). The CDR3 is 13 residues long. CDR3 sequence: CAWKDPGYYGYTF. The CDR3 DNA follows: TGTGCCTGGAAGGACCCTGGGTACTATGGCTACACCTTC.

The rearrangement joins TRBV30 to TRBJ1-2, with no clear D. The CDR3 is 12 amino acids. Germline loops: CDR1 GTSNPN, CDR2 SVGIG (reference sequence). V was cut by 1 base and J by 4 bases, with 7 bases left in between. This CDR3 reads CAWSGGSYGYTF. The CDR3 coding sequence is TGTGCCTGGAGTGGTGGGAGCTATGGCTACACCTTC.

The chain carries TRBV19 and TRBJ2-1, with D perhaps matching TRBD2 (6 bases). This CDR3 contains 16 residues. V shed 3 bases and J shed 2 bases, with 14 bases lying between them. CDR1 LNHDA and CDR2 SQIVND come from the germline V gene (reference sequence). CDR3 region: CASSMKLAGPYNEQFF. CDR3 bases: TGTGCCAGTAGTATGAAATTGGCGGGACCCTACAATGAGCAGTTCTTC. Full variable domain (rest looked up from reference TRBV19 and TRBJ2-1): DGGITQSPKYLFRKEGQNVTLSCEQNLNHDAMYWYRQDPGQGLRLIYYSQIVNDFQKGDIAEGYSVSREKKESFPLTVTSAQKNPTAFYLCASSMKLAGPYNEQFFGPGTRLTVL.

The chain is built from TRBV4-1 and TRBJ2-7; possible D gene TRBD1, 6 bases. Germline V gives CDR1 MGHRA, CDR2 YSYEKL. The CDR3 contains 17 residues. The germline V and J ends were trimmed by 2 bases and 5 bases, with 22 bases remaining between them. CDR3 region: CASSQPHEGVQGDEQYF. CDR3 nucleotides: TGCGCCAGCAGCCAACCGCACGAGGGGGTTCAAGGGGACGAGCAGTACTTC.

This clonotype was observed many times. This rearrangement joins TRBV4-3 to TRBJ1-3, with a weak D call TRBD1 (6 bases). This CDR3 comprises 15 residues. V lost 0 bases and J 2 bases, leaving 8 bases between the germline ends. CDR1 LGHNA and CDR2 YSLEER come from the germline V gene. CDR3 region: CASSQEGGAGNTIYF. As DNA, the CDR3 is TGCGCCAGCAGCCAAGAGGGGGGCGCTGGAAACACCATATATTTT.

The CDR3 nucleotides read TGTGCCAGCAGCAGCCCGCCGGGCGGAACAGGGTTGTCGCGAGAGCAGTACTTC. It codes for CASSSPPGGTGLSREQYF. The genes are TRBV7-9 and TRBJ2-7; a possible D gene is TRBD1 (6 bases). Germline V gene lookup returns CDR1 SEHNR and CDR2 FQNEAQ (reference sequence). V lost 5 bases, J lost 7 bases, and 30 bases lay in between. The CDR3 is 18 residues long.

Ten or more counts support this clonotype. The CDR3 spells CSVEDQEGTSGGLDTQYF. The CDR3 coding sequence is TGCAGCGTTGAAGATCAAGAAGGGACTAGCGGGGGATTAGATACGCAGTATTTT. The genes are TRBV29-1 and TRBJ2-3; 14 bases fit TRBD2. Germline CDR1 reads SQVTM; CDR2 reads ANQGSEA. This CDR3 is 18 amino acids long. The trim removed 0 bases at V and 5 bases at J, leaving 10 bases unmatched.

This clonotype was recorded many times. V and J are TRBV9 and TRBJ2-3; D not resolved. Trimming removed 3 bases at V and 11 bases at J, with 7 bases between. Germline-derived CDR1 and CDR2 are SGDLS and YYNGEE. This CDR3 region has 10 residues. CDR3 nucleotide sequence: TGTGCCAGCAGCGGATCGTTGCAGTATTTT. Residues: CASSGSLQYF. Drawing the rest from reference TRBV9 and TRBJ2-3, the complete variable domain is DSGVTQTPKHLITATGQRVTLRCSPRSGDLSVYWYQQSLDQGLQFLIQYYNGEERAKGNILERFSAQQFPDLHSELNLSSLELGDSALYFCASSGSLQYFGPGTRLTVL.

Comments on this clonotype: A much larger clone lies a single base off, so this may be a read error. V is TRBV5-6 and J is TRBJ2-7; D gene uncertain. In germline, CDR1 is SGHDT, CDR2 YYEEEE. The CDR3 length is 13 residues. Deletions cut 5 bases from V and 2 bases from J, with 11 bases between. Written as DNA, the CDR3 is TGTGCCAGCAGGATGCAGGCGGCCTACGAGCAGTACTTC. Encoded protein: CASRMQAAYEQYF.

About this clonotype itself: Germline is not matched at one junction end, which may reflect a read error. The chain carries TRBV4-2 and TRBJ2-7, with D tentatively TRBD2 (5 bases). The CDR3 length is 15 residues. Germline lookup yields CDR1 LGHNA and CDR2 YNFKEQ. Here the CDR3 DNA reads TGCGCCAGCAGCCAAGCGACCGGGATCTCCTGCGAGCAGTACTTC. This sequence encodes CASSQATGISCEQYF.

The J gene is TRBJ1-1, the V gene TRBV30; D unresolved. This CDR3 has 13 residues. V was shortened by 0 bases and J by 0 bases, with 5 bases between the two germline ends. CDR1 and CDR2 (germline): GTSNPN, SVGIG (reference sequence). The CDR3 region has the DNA TGTGCCTGGAGTGTACCAATGAACACTGAAGCTTTCTTT. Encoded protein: CAWSVPMNTEAFF. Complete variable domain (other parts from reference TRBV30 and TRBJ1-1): SQTIHQWPATLVQPVGSPLSLECTVEGTSNPNLYWYRQAAGRGLQLLFYSVGIGQISSEVPQNLSASRPQDRQFILSSKKLLLSDSGFYLCAWSVPMNTEAFFGQGTRLTVV.

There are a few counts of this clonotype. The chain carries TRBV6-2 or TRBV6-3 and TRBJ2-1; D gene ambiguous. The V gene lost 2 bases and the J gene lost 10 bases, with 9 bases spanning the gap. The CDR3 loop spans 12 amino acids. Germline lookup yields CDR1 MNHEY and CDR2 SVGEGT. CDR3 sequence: CASSYIAPEQFF. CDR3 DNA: TGTGCCAGCAGTTACATCGCCCCGGAGCAGTTCTTC.

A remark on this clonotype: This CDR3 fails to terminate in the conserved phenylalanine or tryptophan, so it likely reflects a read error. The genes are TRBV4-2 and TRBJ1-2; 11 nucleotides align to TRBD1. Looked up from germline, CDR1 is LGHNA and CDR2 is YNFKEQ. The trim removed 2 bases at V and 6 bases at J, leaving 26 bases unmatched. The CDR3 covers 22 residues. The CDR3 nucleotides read TGTGCCAGCAGCCAACACCCCCCAGGGCCGGGACAGGGGGACTGGCACGATAATGGCTACACCCTC. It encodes CASSQHPPGPGQGDWHDNGYTL.

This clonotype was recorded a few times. The CDR3 loop reads CASSATTGSSYEQYF. The CDR3 bases are TGTGCCAGCAGCGCCACCACAGGGTCCTCCTACGAGCAGTACTTC. This chain joins TRBV7-9 and TRBJ2-7; possible D gene TRBD1, 6 bases. V lost 5 bases, J lost 0 bases, and 14 bases lay in between. Germline V gene lookup returns CDR1 SEHNR and CDR2 FQNEAQ (reference sequence). This CDR3 has 15 amino acids.

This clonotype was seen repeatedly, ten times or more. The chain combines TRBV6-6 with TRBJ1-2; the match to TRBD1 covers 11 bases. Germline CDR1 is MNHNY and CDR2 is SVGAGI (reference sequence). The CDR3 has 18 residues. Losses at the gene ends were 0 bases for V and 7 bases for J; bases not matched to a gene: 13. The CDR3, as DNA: TGTGCCAGCAGTTACTCCCCGGGACAGGGGGATTTTCTAGGTGGCTACACCTTC. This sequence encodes CASSYSPGQGDFLGGYTF.

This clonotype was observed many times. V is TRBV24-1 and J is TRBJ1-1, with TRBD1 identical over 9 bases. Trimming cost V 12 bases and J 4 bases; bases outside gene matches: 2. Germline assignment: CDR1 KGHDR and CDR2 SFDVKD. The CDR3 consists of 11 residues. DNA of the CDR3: TGTGCCGCGGGACAGGGCACTGAAGCTTTCTTT. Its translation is CAAGQGTEAFF.

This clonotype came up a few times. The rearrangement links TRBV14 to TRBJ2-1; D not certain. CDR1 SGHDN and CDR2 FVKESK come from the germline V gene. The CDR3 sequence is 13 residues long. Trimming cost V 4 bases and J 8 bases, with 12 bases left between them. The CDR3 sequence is CASSPLRTHEQFF. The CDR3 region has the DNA TGTGCCAGCAGCCCCTTAAGAACCCATGAGCAGTTCTTC.

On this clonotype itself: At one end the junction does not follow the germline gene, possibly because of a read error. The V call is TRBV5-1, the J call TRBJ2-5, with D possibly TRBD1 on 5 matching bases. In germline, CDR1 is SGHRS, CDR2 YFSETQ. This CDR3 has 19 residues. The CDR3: CASSLVLSGQGHPQEPQYF. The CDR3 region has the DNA TGCGCCAGCAGCTTGGTGCTTAGTGGACAAGGGCACCCGCAAGAGCCCCAGTACTTC.